The 14 T cell receptor beta chains in this list originate from one sample, sequenced in a study of CD8 T cells in ankylosing spondylitis. Overall study findings and caveats: Roughly eight highly homologous variants made up a TCR beta motif that seemed to typify ankylosing spondylitis blood.

For these TCRs, the target antigens are not known. In TCRdb, the 5' RACE reads were re-called with MiXCR into one record per CDR3 protein. Of just under 550,000 distinct CDR3 sequences in the sample, about an eighth are singletons; the top ten hold around 6.8%. Sequencing was carried out using blood, either unsorted or a sorted T cell fraction (not recorded which). Source of these receptors: a male donor with ankylosing spondylitis.

This clonotype was found a few times. The genes are TRBV20-1 and TRBJ2-5; 7 bases line up with TRBD2. Looked up from germline, CDR1 is DFQATT and CDR2 is SNEGSKA (reference sequence). The CDR3 length is 13 residues. V trimming: 5 bases; J trimming: 4 bases; junction bases outside the gene matches: 7. The CDR3 DNA reads as TGCAGTGCTCTCCGGCGGGGGATAGAGACCCAGTACTTC. Translated, it gives CSALRRGIETQYF.

This clonotype was found a few times. The chain has TRBV20-1 and TRBJ2-5; 14 positions match TRBD2. The CDR3 contains 17 residues. Germline V CDR1 and CDR2: DFQATT, SNEGSKA (reference sequence). V trimming: 5 bases; J trimming: 5 bases; junction bases outside the gene matches: 13. The CDR3 nucleotides are TGCAGTGCTTCTACCCCGGGACTAGCGGGAGCATGGGAGACCCAGTACTTC. It codes for CSASTPGLAGAWETQYF.

This clonotype was seen a few times. The chain couples TRBV5-1 to TRBJ2-1, with D possibly TRBD1 on 6 matching bases. The CDR3 is made up of 15 amino acids. Germline values: CDR1 SGHRS, CDR2 YFSETQ. Trimming left V 2 bases short and J 0 bases short, with 9 bases between. The CDR3, as DNA: TGCGCCAGCAGCTTCTCGGACAGCTCCTACAATGAGCAGTTCTTC. Protein: CASSFSDSSYNEQFF.

In this sample, this clonotype turned up a few times. The chain joins TRBV5-1 to TRBJ1-2; TRBD1 aligns across 11 bases. After removal of 2 bases from V and 7 bases from J, the junction contained 4 bases not matched to a gene. CDR3 size: 14 residues. Germline CDR1 is SGHRS and CDR2 is YFSETQ. The CDR3 region has the DNA TGCGCCAGCAGCTTCGGACAGGGGGCGATTGGCTACACCTTC. Its protein is CASSFGQGAIGYTF. Combining the CDR3 with reference TRBV5-1 and TRBJ1-2 gives the whole variable domain KAGVTQTPRYLIKTRGQQVTLSCSPISGHRSVSWYQQTPGQGLQFLFEYFSETQRNKGNFPGRFSGRQFSNSRSEMNVSTLELGDSALYLCASSFGQGAIGYTFGSGTRLTVV.

This clonotype has a handful of counts. CDR3 DNA sequence: TGTGCCAGCAGCCAAGAAGGGGACGGCGGGATCAATGAGCAGTTCTTC. Translating it yields CASSQEGDGGINEQFF. The genes are TRBV4-2 and TRBJ2-1; a possible D gene is TRBD2 (6 bases). In germline, CDR1 is LGHNA, CDR2 YNFKEQ. The V end lost 0 bases, the J end lost 6 bases, and 15 bases lay between the germline ends. This CDR3 has 16 amino acids.

Only a few counts were recorded for this clonotype. V and J are TRBV6-4 and TRBJ1-1, with unresolved D. V was shortened by 7 bases and J by 1 base, with 10 bases between the two germline ends. Germline V gives CDR1 MRHNA, CDR2 SNTAGT. The CDR3 totals 13 residues. CDR3 sequence (DNA): TGTGCCAGCAAGATTACACCGAACACTGAAGCTTTCTTT. The encoded protein is CASKITPNTEAFF.

V usage is TRBV24-1 and J usage is TRBJ2-6; perhaps TRBD1 as D (5 bases). V shed 1 base and J shed 9 bases, with 9 bases lying between them. Germline V gene data show CDR1 as KGHDR and CDR2 as SFDVKD. The CDR3 loop spans 14 amino acids. CDR3: CATSDLQESNVLTF. Here the CDR3 DNA reads TGTGCCACCAGTGATTTACAGGAGAGCAACGTCCTGACTTTC.

This clonotype has more than one count but fewer than ten. The chain employs TRBV15 and TRBJ1-2; 8 nucleotides agree with TRBD1. CDR3 size: 14 residues. V lost 6 bases to trimming and J lost 0 bases; unmatched junction nucleotides: 3. Germline CDR1 and CDR2: LNHNV and YYDKDF (reference sequence). In DNA, the CDR3 is TGTGCCACCAGTAGGGACAGGACTAACTATGGCTACACCTTC. Its translation is CATSRDRTNYGYTF.

The chain has TRBV6-1 and TRBJ1-5; the D gene is possibly TRBD1 (5 bases). Germline V CDR1 and CDR2: MNHNS, SASEGT. The CDR3 is 15 amino acids. The ends were cut back, 1 base at V and 10 bases at J, with 17 bases in the middle. DNA of the CDR3: TGTGCCAGCAGTGAAGGAGACAGAACGGCCAGCCCCCAGCATTTT. Protein: CASSEGDRTASPQHF.

This clonotype was seen a single time. This rearrangement joins TRBV11-2 to TRBJ2-7; D not certain. The CDR3 spans 14 residues. Trimming pared 4 bases from V and 4 bases from J, leaving 14 bases between. Germline V gene sequence: CDR1 SGHAT, CDR2 FQNNGV. The CDR3 loop reads CASSSGRIVYEQYF. The CDR3 DNA follows: TGTGCCAGCAGCTCCGGAAGGATCGTGTACGAGCAGTACTTC.

This clonotype was counted between two and nine times. The chain links TRBV6-1 to TRBJ2-2; D is possibly TRBD1 (6 bases). Trimming took 6 bases from V and 4 from J, leaving 15 bases between them. The CDR3 extends over 15 amino acids. CDR1 and CDR2 (germline): MNHNS, SASEGT. CDR3 region: CASRQQGPGTGELFF. The CDR3 DNA sequence: TGTGCCAGCAGGCAACAGGGCCCGGGCACCGGGGAGCTGTTTTTT.

Note on this clonotype: Since a much larger clone is just one base distant, this may be a read error. V and J are TRBV5-1 and TRBJ2-3, with TRBD1 identical over 8 bases. Germline V gives CDR1 SGHRS, CDR2 YFSETQ. This CDR3 comprises 16 residues. The CDR3 region has the DNA TGCGACAGCAGCTTGGCCCCGGGACAGGACGCAGATACGCAGTATTTT. As protein: CDSSLAPGQDADTQYF.

This clonotype has just a few counts. The CDR3 loop reads CASRSAGLNVYTDTQYF. The CDR3, as DNA: TGTGCCAGCAGATCAGCGGGGCTAAACGTCTATACAGATACGCAGTATTTT. The chain recombines TRBV7-9 with TRBJ2-3; 7 positions agree with TRBD2. Germline CDR1 is SEHNR and CDR2 is FQNEAQ (reference sequence). V trimming: 6 bases; J trimming: 3 bases; junction bases outside the gene matches: 15. There are 17 residues in the CDR3.

The chain links TRBV29-1 to TRBJ2-2, with D unresolved. CDR3 length: 12 residues. Trimming took 7 bases from V and 4 from J, leaving 10 bases between them. Germline V gene data show CDR1 as SQVTM and CDR2 as ANQGSEA. The CDR3 loop reads CSGRIGTGELFF. In DNA form, the CDR3 reads TGCAGCGGACGGATAGGCACCGGGGAGCTGTTTTTT.